This entry lists 16 T cell receptor beta chains sequenced from one sample in a study of blood T cells in healthy people across ages. The use of a sample-barcoded 5' primer and a J-beta primer mix characterized a second PCR of roughly 6 to 12 cycles. TCRdb ran MiXCR on the 5' RACE reads and lists one entry per CDR3 protein. The data show 750,000 to 950,000 distinct CDR3 sequences, with more than 25% seen just once and under 3% held by the top ten. The sample was also reused in another study, on T cells of mothers and their children.

The sample comprised blood. The receptors shown here come from a boy aged 5-17 years in good health.

The chain joins TRBV4-1 to TRBJ1-5; no definite D call. V was trimmed by 1 base and J by 3 bases, leaving 10 bases between them. Germline V gene sequence: CDR1 MGHRA, CDR2 YSYEKL. The CDR3 sequence is 15 residues long. DNA of the CDR3: TGCGCCAGCAGCCAAGGAAAGGGCCCCAATCAGCCCCAGCATTTT. As protein: CASSQGKGPNQPQHF.

This clonotype has only a few counts. As DNA, the CDR3 is TGTGCCAGCGTGGTAAAACTGTTTTTT. This sequence encodes CASVVKLFF. The chain recombines TRBV5-6 with TRBJ1-4; D is ambiguous. The V end was cut by 7 bases, the J end by 10 bases, with 5 bases between. CDR1 is SGHDT, CDR2 YYEEEE, per germline. This CDR3 comprises 9 residues.

This clonotype appeared a few times. The chain uses TRBV4-2 and TRBJ2-7; 8 bases agree with TRBD2. The trim removed 0 bases at V and 8 bases at J, leaving 15 bases unmatched. Germline CDR1 reads LGHNA; CDR2 reads YNFKEQ. There are 17 residues in the CDR3. CDR3 protein: CASSQDGASGGLGKQYF. CDR3 DNA: TGTGCCAGCAGCCAAGATGGGGCCTCGGGGGGGCTTGGAAAGCAGTACTTC.

A few counts support this clonotype. This chain connects TRBV27 to TRBJ2-7; 10 positions match TRBD2. Germline CDR1 is MNHEY and CDR2 is SMNVEV (reference sequence). Germline trimming cut 5 bases from V and 7 bases from J; bases unmatched to any gene: 14. This CDR3 has 16 amino acids. The CDR3 spells CASSPVGLAGAREQYF. CDR3 nucleotides: TGTGCCAGCAGTCCAGTGGGTCTAGCGGGGGCTAGGGAGCAGTACTTC.

The chain joins TRBV4-2 to TRBJ2-4; D is possibly TRBD1 (5 bases). Trimming pared 0 bases from V and 0 bases from J, leaving 18 bases between. Germline V CDR1 and CDR2: LGHNA, YNFKEQ. CDR3 length: 19 residues. The CDR3 region has the DNA TGTGCCAGCAGCCAAGAGGTTCACGACAGTTACCTAGCCAAAAACATTCAGTACTTC. Translating gives CASSQEVHDSYLAKNIQYF.

This clonotype was seen more than once but under ten times. The rearrangement joins TRBV12-3 or TRBV12-4 to TRBJ1-1; 9 bases agree with TRBD1. CDR3 size: 14 residues. The V gene end was trimmed by 6 bases and the J gene end by 4 bases; junction bases not matched to a gene: 6. The CDR3 reads CASSVTGGFTEAFF. In DNA, the CDR3 is TGTGCCAGCAGCGTGACAGGGGGTTTCACTGAAGCTTTCTTT.

The chain employs TRBV7-9 and TRBJ2-3; TRBD1 matches at 7 bases. Germline V lookup: CDR1 SEHNR, CDR2 FQNEAQ (reference sequence). CDR3 length: 16 residues. V lost 1 base and J lost 7; bases outside the gene matches: 11. CDR3 region: CASSLGSAGGPNTQYF. The CDR3 DNA reads TGTGCCAGCAGCTTAGGTTCGGCAGGGGGACCAAATACGCAGTATTTT. Variable domain in full (rest from reference TRBV7-9 and TRBJ2-3): DTGVSQNPRHKITKRGQNVTFRCDPISEHNRLYWYRQTLGQGPEFLTYFQNEAQLEKSRLLSDRFSAERPKGSFSTLEIQRTEQGDSAMYLCASSLGSAGGPNTQYFGPGTRLTVL.

This chain links TRBV21-1 with TRBJ1-5; TRBD1, the table's D call, lacks a check against the DNA. TRBV21-1 is an annotated pseudogene. The CDR3 spans 15 residues. CDR3 residues: CASSTRTSGNQPQHF. The CDR3 region has the DNA TGTGCCAGCAGCACCCGGACGTCAGGCAATCAGCCCCAGCATTTT.

V usage is TRBV5-1 and J usage is TRBJ2-2, with D uncertain. Trimming removed 4 bases from V and 2 bases from J, with 15 bases in between. There are 16 residues in the CDR3. Germline V gives CDR1 SGHRS, CDR2 YFSETQ. The CDR3 DNA reads TGCGCCAGCAGCCCGAGCCGTCCTCGTAACACCGGGGAGCTGTTTTTT. Its translation is CASSPSRPRNTGELFF.

This clonotype was seen only a few times. It is unclear where the CDR3 begins or ends on the DNA, so no DNA is shown, and the CDR3 is as TCRdb lists it. The V call is TRBV28, the J call TRBJ2-7; TRBD1 reflects the table's D call only, with no check against the DNA. The CDR3 extends over 13 residues, inclusive of both ends. CDR1 is MDHEN, CDR2 SYDVKM, per germline. CDR3 loop: CASSFGPGSSTYF.

The chain links TRBV6-1 to TRBJ2-1; 10 nucleotides match TRBD1. The DNA end is more similar to TRBJ2-7, so the J call may be wrong. Per the germline V gene, CDR1 is MNHNS and CDR2 is SASEGT. This CDR3 comprises 16 residues. In nucleotides, the CDR3 is TGTGCCAGCAGCCGGCCAACCGGGACAGGGGCCTACGAGCAGTACTTC. This gives the protein CASSRPTGTGAYEQYF.

In regard to this clonotype: Sequence at one end of the junction differs from germline and may be a read error. The rearrangement links TRBV7-9 to TRBJ2-2, with a weak D call TRBD2 (5 bases). The CDR3 contains 13 residues. Per the germline V gene, CDR1 is SEHNR and CDR2 is FQNEAQ (reference sequence). The chain's CDR3 is CASSLEVPGELFF. Here the CDR3 DNA reads TGTGCCAGCAGCTTAGAAGTACCCGGGGAGCTGTTCTTT.

This clonotype appeared a few times. The chain couples TRBV29-1 to TRBJ2-1; D may be TRBD1 (6 bases). Germline CDR1 SQVTM, CDR2 ANQGSEA. CDR3 length equals 12 residues. V dropped 3 bases and J dropped 8 bases, with 11 bases sitting between them. CDR3 sequence reads: CSVERTVHEQFF. CDR3 sequence (DNA): TGCAGCGTTGAGCGGACAGTCCATGAGCAGTTCTTC.

This clonotype was found many times. The V and J genes are TRBV7-2 and TRBJ2-7; D not certain. The CDR3 runs to 11 residues. CDR1 is SGHTA, CDR2 FQGNSA, per germline. The V and J ends lost 1 base and 6 bases respectively, with 4 bases between them. The CDR3 bases are TGTGCCAGCAGCTTAGGGGCCGAGCAGTACTTC. Its protein is CASSLGAEQYF.

Comments on this clonotype: A much larger clone lies a single base off, so this may be a read error. This chain links TRBV7-2 with TRBJ2-7; 8 bases line up with TRBD1. CDR3 length: 18 residues. Germline CDR1 is SGHTA and CDR2 is FQGNSA. CDR3 in amino acids: CANSYNVRTGFKSYEQYF. For the CDR3, the DNA is TGTGCCAACAGCTACAACGTACGGACAGGGTTTAAGTCCTACGAGCAGTACTTC.

In this sample, this clonotype turned up a few times. This chain uses TRBV15 with TRBJ1-2; no clear D gene. The CDR3 loop spans 14 amino acids. Germline loops: CDR1 LNHNV, CDR2 YYDKDF (reference sequence). Trimming removed 0 bases at V and 4 bases at J, with 9 bases between. The CDR3 DNA follows: TGTGCCACCAGCAGAGAAGGGCAGTCCTATGGCTACACCTTC. Amino acids: CATSREGQSYGYTF.